The present TCR beta chain was sequenced within a study of cytomegalovirus exposure and HLA in healthy donors. V shed 3 bases, J shed 8 bases, and the junction held 8 bases outside the gene matches. Germline V gives CDR1 SNHLY, CDR2 FYNNEI. The length of the CDR3 is 15 residues. PCR primers comprised 60 Vbeta and 13 Jbeta primers. Measured with immunoSEQ multiplex PCR; TCRdb has only the in-frame clones, and not every one. Among approximately 110,000 clones listed, under 85% were seen once. The receptor's source is a man aged 30 to 45 in good health and CMV-seropositive. The chain employs TRBV2 and TRBJ2-1, with 9 nucleotides matching TRBD2. Sequencing was done on a sample of PBMCs. The CDR3 DNA reads as TGTGCCAGCAGTGACAGGACTAGCGTAATCCATGAGCAGTTCTTC. It codes for CASSDRTSVIHEQFF.